The source of this T cell receptor (beta chain) is a study of T cells in Graves' hyperthyroidism and ophthalmopathy (dated by TCRdb to between 2017 and 2020). Concerning the study at large: Peripheral blood samples were taken at initial diagnosis, before any treatment was given. According to the paper, TCR Vbeta CDR3 sequencing was carried out on over 130 peripheral blood samples, which came from 40 to 45 ophthalmopathy, 75 or so hyperthyroidism and approximately 17 progressor patients. The 85 to 100 discovery patients were divided at random into training and test sets in a 7:3 ratio. TCR V-J signatures able to tell the groups apart were searched for in a discovery cohort of more than 90 patients, of whom 40 to 45 had Graves' ophthalmopathy and under 65 had stable Graves' hyperthyroidism. Thyroid tissue and blood T-cell repertoires from roughly 6 Graves' hyperthyroidism patients were also compared in the study. Prospective prediction of ophthalmopathy was tested in an independent validation cohort of 18 hyperthyroidism patients and 17 patients who later progressed to ophthalmopathy. After blood sampling, hyperthyroidism patients were treated with methimazole at a starting dose of 30 mg daily, and ophthalmopathy patients were treated with high-dose intravenous methylprednisolone.

The TCR beta CDR3 regions were amplified from the RNA transcripts. The first round of RT-PCR for the TCR CDR3 was performed with the HTBI primer set and the Qiagen OneStep RT-PCR kit. Libraries were constructed in a second round of multiplex PCR, after which size selection and purification were performed. Libraries were sequenced paired-end with 100 bp reads on an Illumina HiSeq2000. Regarding the original processing steps: Raw data were processed with SOAPnuke, discarding reads with adapters, uncalled bases, mean Phred below 15, or no exact constant-primer or identifier match. COPE v1.2.5 was used to merge high-quality paired reads, and clonotypes were defined as unique nucleotide sequences. MiTCR v1.1 was used to align the clonotypes against IMGT TRBV, TRBD and TRBJ reference segments. The analysis included only V-J combinations with a frequency above 0.0001, which together covered about 99% of the repertoires. A TCS score was defined as the ratio between F50 (clonal expansion) and ExV (chaos), using BLOSUM62-based TCRdist between CDR3 peptides within each V-J. Welch's t-statistics and random forest reduced approximately 520 V-J features to 10 to 15, which were used in a naive Bayes classifier (R e1071). TCRdb reprocessed the public reads (quality trimming at Q25 with fastp, clone calling with MiXCR) and kept in-frame beta chains. Rows with a matching CDR3 protein are joined into one entry that keeps the most common DNA and genes. These V and J calls rely on TCRdb rather than the paper's analysis. In this sample the table shows about 560,000 distinct CDR3 sequences, 15% to 20% of which occur a single time. 15% to 20% of the sample lies in the top ten.

Stable Graves' hyperthyroidism was defined as the absence of progression to ophthalmopathy over 18 months of follow-up. Hyperthyroidism patients were aged 18 to 65 years and newly diagnosed, with disease duration of less than 2 months. Patients with uncontrolled infections, other autoimmune diseases, pregnancy or lactation were excluded. Diagnoses relied on clinical symptoms, serum thyroxine and TRAb, thyroid ultrasound and orbital computed tomography. PBMCs were separated from around 9.1 ml of fresh peripheral blood using Ficoll-Paque density gradient centrifugation. Total RNA was extracted using Trizol reagent, and RNA quality was assessed on an Agilent 2100 Bioanalyzer. Spanning cysteine to phenylalanine, the CDR3 consists of 11 amino acids. The entry retains the CDR3 DNA only, 33 bases that are in frame from base 1. The junction carries 4 bases between V and J, which are trimmed by 4 bases and 4 bases respectively. Via the germline V gene, CDR1 is KGHSH and CDR2 LQKENI.

Results and caveats for the whole study, not just this receptor: Sample size was not statistically predetermined, and blinding of investigators to group allocation was not performed. Most expanded thyroid clonotypes (frequency above 0.001) were also detected in blood, suggesting blood repertoires may reflect thyroid immune responses. During validation, the model predicted progression to ophthalmopathy a median of around 7 months ahead of onset, with around 71% sensitivity and more than 72% specificity. In cross-validation, a model built on a 13 V-J signature told ophthalmopathy apart from stable hyperthyroidism with 87.88% sensitivity and 81% to 82% specificity, and in testing the same model reached 80%/75%.

This clonotype appeared many times. It lacks a known antigen. No per-base quality is available; no much larger clone lies one base away. The V gene is TRBV18 and the J gene is TRBJ1-2, with the D gene too uncertain to name. Sequenced sample: blood. This receptor was taken from a woman aged 18-29 years with Graves' hyperthyroidism. The encoded CDR3 is CASSRAYGYTF. The base sequence is TGTGCCAGCTCACGCGCCTATGGCTACACCTTC.